The T cell receptor beta chain under discussion was sequenced for a study of OX40 agonist ivuxolimab in advanced cancers. The repertoire was sequenced with immunoSEQ multiplex PCR; TCRdb's copy has only in-frame clones and lacks some. The data show under 85,000 clones, 81% seen once. Germline CDR1 MDHEN, CDR2 SYDVKM. V lost 2 bases to trimming and J lost 3 bases, with 11 bases between them. The CDR3 is made up of 14 amino acids. Findings and limits, study-wide: CD4+ and CD8+ T cells in blood underwent clonal expansion by week 6 at 0.1 to 3.0 mg/kg. Among expanded peripheral T cells, antigen specificity went undetermined.

On this clone: Its antigen is not identified.

Researchers took blood at baseline, on cycle 4 day 1, and on cycle 7 day 1. The chain links TRBV28 to TRBJ2-7, with a tentative D call TRBD2 (5 bases). This receptor was obtained from an adult with an advanced solid tumor such as melanoma, head and neck, liver or kidney cancer. The sample consisted of CD4+ or CD8+ T cells sorted from blood, taken in a trial of the OX40 agonist ivuxolimab. The DNA of the CDR3 is TGTGCCAGCAGTTTAGAGGGTCGGGGCTACGAGCAGTACTTC. It encodes CASSLEGRGYEQYF.